Described below is a single T cell receptor beta chain sequence and its context. The sample comes from a study of blood T cell repertoires in COVID-19. Looking at the study overall: Sites across the United States, Italy and Spain contributed samples from acute and convalescent COVID-19.

Trimming took 6 bases from V and 3 from J, leaving 6 bases between them. This CDR3 spans 12 amino acids. Looked up from germline, CDR1 is MNHEY and CDR2 is SMNVEV (reference sequence). As originally analysed: Estimation of nucleated cell counts relied on the amplification of reference gene primers. The data were produced by immunoSEQ multiplex PCR, yet TCRdb's version contains in-frame clones alone and is incomplete. V, J and clone size reflect that table, while D and trimming were determined from the DNA. In the table there are about 71,000 clones, 80% to 90% of which are singletons. The sequence came from a human donor in a cohort sampled during active COVID-19. The sample was peripheral blood. This chain joins TRBV27 and TRBJ1-5; D call uncertain. CDR3 region: CASSGPNQPQHF. CDR3 sequence (DNA): TGTGCCAGCAGCGGTCCCAATCAGCCCCAGCATTTT.